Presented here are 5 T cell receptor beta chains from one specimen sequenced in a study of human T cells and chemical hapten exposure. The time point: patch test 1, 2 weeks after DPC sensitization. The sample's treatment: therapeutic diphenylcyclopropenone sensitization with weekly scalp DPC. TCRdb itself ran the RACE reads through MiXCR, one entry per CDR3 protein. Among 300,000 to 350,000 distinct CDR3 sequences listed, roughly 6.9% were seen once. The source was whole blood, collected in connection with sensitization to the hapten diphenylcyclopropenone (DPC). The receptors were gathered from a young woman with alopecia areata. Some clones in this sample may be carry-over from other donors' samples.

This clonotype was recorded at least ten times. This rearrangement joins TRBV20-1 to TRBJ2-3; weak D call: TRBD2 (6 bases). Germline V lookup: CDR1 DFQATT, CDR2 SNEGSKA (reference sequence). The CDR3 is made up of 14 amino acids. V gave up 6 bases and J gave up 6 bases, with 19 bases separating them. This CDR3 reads CSARSAIAGDTQYF. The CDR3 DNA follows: TGCAGTGCCAGGAGCGCCATCGCGGGGGATACGCAGTATTTT.

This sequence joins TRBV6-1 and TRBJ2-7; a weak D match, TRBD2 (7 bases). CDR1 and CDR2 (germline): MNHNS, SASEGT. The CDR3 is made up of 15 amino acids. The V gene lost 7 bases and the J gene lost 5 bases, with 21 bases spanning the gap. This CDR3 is CASTHLIGGGDEQYF. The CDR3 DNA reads TGTGCCAGCACCCATCTCATAGGGGGGGGCGACGAGCAGTACTTC.

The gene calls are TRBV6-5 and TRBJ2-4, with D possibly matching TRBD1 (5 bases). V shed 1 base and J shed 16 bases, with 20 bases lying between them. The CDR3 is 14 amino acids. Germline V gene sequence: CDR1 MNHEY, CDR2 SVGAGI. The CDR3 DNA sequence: TGTGCCAGCAGTTACTATCAGGATTCAGGGCTCGTCTACTTC. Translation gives CASSYYQDSGLVYF.

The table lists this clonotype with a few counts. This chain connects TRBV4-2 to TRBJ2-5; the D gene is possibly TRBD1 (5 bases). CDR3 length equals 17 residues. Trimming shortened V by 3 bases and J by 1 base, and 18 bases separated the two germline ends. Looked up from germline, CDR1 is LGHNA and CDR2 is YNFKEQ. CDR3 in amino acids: CASSHATASPIQETQYF. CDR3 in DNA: TGTGCCAGCAGCCACGCGACAGCAAGCCCGATCCAAGAGACCCAGTACTTC.

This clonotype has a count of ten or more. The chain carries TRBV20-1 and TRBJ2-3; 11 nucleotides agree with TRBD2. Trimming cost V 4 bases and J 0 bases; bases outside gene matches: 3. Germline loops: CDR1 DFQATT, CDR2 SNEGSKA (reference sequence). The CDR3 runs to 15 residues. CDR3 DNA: TGCAGTGCTACTAGCGGGGGGCCTAGCACAGATACGCAGTATTTT. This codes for CSATSGGPSTDTQYF.